This TCR beta chain was sequenced in a study of vaccination effects on CD4 cells after COVID-19. Study-level background: Participants received two doses of either the BNT162b2 or mRNA-1273 vaccine.

Sequencing followed a ViraFEST assay step that expanded antigen-specific CD4+ T cells with viral peptide pools. Following 10 days of culture, CD4+ T cells were isolated. The healthy vaccine recipients, who had no prior SARS-CoV-2 infection, showed negative nucleocapsid antibodies. Half-medium replacement with IL-2 medium occurred on days 3 and 7. A remark on this clone: The target antigen is unknown.

The CDR3 has 12 amino acids. The ends lost 7 bases at V and 4 bases at J; junction bases unmatched: 3. The V gene's germline CDR1 is SNHLY and CDR2 FYNNEI. Libraries were prepared by immunoSEQ multiplex PCR; TCRdb keeps only in-frame clonotypes and omits some of them. The sample contains around 71,000 clones, around three quarters of which appear only once. Sequenced material: CD4+ T cells from PBMCs cultured with HCoV-OC43 spike peptides, taken before COVID-19 vaccination. Subset indicated: HCoV-OC43 spike overlapping peptide pool stimulation. This chain connects TRBV2 to TRBJ1-2, with 7 bases identical to TRBD1. The TCR sequence derives from a human donor who received a COVID-19 vaccine. The CDR3 region is CASNRQGYGYTF. The CDR3 region has the DNA TGTGCCAGCAATAGACAGGGCTATGGCTACACCTTC.